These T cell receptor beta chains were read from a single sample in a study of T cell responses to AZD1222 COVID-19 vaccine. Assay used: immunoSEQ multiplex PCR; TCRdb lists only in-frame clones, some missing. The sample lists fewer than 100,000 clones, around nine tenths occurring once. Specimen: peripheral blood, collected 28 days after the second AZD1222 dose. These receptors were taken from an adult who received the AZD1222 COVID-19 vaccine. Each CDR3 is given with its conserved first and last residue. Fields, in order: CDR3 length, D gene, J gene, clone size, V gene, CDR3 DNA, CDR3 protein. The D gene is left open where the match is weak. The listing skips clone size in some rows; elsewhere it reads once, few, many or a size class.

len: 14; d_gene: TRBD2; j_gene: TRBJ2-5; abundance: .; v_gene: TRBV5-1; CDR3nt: TGCGCCAGCAGCTTTAGCGGGGTTCAGGAGACCCAGTACTTC; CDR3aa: CASSFSGVQETQYF
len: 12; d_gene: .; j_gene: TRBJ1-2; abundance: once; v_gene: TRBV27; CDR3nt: TGTGCCAGCAGGAGGCCAAACTATGGCTACACCTTC; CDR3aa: CASRRPNYGYTF
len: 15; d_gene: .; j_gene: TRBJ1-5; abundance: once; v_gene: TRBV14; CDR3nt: TGTGCCAGCAGCCAAGACGGGGGGCACAATCAGCCCCAGCATTTT; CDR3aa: CASSQDGGHNQPQHF
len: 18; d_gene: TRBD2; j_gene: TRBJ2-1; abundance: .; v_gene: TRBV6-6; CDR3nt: TGTGCCAGCAGTCAGACGACTAGCGGGGGGGATGTTACCGATGAGCAGTTCTTC; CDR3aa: CASSQTTSGGDVTDEQFF
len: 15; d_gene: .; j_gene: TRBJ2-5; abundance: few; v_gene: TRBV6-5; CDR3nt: TGTGCCAGCTATGCCTCGGAGGCAGCTCAAGAGACCCAGTACTTC; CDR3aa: CASYASEAAQETQYF
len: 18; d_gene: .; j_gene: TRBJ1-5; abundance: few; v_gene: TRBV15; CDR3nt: TGTGCCACCAGCGAACGGGCCCCTCTGGGACTTTGGAATCAGCCCCAGCATTTT; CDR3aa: CATSERAPLGLWNQPQHF
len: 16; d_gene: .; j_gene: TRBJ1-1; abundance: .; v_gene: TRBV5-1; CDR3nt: TGCGCCAGCAGTCTTTCGGCACCTAGGGGTGACACTGAAGCTTTCTTT; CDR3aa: CASSLSAPRGDTEAFF
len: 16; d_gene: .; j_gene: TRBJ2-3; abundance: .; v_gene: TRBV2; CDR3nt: TGTGCCAGCAGTCCCCCGGCCTATGGTGAGACAGATACGCAGTATTTT; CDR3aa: CASSPPAYGETDTQYF
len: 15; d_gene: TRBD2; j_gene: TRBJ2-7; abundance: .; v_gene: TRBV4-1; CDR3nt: TGCGCCAGCAGCCACGTCGGTAGCGGGGTCTACGAGCAGTACTTC; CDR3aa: CASSHVGSGVYEQYF
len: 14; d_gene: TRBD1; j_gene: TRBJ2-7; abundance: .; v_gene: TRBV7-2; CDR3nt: TGTGCCAGCAGAGCCGGGGACAGGAACAACGAGCAGTACTTC; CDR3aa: CASRAGDRNNEQYF
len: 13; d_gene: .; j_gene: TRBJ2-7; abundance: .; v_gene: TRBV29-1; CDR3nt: TGCAGCGTTGAATCGGGGGCAAAACACGAGCAGTACTTC; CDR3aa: CSVESGAKHEQYF
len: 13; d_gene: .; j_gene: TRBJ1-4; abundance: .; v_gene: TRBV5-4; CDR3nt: TGTGCCAGCAGCTTGGTGGCAGGGGAAAAACTGTTTTTT; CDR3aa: CASSLVAGEKLFF
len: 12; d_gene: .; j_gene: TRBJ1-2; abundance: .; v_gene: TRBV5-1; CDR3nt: TGCGCCAGCAGTCAAGAGTCTTATGGCTACACCTTC; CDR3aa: CASSQESYGYTF
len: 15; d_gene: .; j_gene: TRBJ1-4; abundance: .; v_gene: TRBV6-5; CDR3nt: TGTGCCAGCAGTTTGCTAACGGGGGAGGGAGAAAAACTGTTTTTT; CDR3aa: CASSLLTGEGEKLFF
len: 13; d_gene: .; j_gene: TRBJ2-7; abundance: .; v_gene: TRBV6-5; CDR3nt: TGTGCCAGCAGGAAAGGTACAGCCTACGAGCAGTACTTC; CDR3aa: CASRKGTAYEQYF
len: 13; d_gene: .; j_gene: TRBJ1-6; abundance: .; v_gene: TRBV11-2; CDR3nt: TGTGCCAGCAGCTTAGATACTGGCTCACCCCTCCACTTT; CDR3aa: CASSLDTGSPLHF
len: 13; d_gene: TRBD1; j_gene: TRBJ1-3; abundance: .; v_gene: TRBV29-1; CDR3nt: TGCAGCGCGACCACAGGGGCCGGAAACACCATATATTTT; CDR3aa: CSATTGAGNTIYF
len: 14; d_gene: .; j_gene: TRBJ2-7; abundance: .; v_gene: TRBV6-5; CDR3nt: TGTGCCAGCTTTTGGGGAGTCCCCCCCTACGAGCAGTACTTC; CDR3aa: CASFWGVPPYEQYF
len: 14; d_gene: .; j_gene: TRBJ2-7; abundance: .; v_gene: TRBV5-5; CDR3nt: TGTGCCAGCAGCTTCGACGGCGGGTACTACGAGCAGTACTTC; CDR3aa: CASSFDGGYYEQYF
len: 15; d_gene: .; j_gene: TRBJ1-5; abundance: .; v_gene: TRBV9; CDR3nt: TGTGCCAGCAGCGTGGGGCCAGGGCGCAATCAGCCCCAGCATTTT; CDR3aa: CASSVGPGRNQPQHF
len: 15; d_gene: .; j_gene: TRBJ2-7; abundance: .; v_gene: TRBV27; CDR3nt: TGTGCCAGCAGTCTCCTGCTGGTGGCGGGCTACGAGCAGTACTTC; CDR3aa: CASSLLLVAGYEQYF
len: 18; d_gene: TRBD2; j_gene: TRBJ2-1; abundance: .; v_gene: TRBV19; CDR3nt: TGTGCCAGTAGTATAGGACTAGCGGGGGGCCGAACCTACAATGAGCAGTTCTTC; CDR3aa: CASSIGLAGGRTYNEQFF
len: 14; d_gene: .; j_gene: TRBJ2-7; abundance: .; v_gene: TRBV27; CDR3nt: TGTGCCAGCAGTTTAAACTTCCGCTCCTACGAGCAGTACTTC; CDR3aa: CASSLNFRSYEQYF
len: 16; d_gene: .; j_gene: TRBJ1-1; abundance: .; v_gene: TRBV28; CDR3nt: TGTGCCAGCAGTTCGCCCGCGAGGGGGTTGGAAGCTGAAGCTTTCTTT; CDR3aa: CASSSPARGLEAEAFF
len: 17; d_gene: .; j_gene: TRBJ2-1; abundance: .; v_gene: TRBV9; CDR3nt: TGTGCCAGCAGCGGCCTAAGTACGGGGGCCTCCTACAATGAGCAGTTCTTC; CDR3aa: CASSGLSTGASYNEQFF
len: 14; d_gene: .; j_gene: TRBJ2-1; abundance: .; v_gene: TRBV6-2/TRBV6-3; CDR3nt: TGTGCCAGCAGTTACCCCGGTATCTACAATGAGCAGTTCTTC; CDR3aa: CASSYPGIYNEQFF
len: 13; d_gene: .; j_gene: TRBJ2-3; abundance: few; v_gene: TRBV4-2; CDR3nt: TGTGCCAGCAGCCAAGATGCGAAGGATACGCAGTATTTT; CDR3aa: CASSQDAKDTQYF
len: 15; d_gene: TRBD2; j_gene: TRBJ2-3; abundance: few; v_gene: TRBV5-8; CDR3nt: TGTGCCAGCAGCTTGACTAGCGGCCACACAGATACGCAGTATTTT; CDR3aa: CASSLTSGHTDTQYF
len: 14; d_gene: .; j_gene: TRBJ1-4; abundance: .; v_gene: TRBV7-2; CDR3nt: TGTGCCAGCAGCTTAGTAGGGGGAGGAGAAAAACTGTTTTTT; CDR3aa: CASSLVGGGEKLFF
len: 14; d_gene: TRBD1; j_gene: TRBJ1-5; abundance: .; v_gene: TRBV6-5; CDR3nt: TGTGCCAGCAGCCCAGGACAGGGGAGACAGCCCCAGCATTTT; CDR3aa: CASSPGQGRQPQHF
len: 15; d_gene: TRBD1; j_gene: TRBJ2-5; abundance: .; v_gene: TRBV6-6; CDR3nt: TGTGCCAGCAGGCCCGGGACAGGGGGAGTGGAGACCCAGTACTTC; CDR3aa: CASRPGTGGVETQYF
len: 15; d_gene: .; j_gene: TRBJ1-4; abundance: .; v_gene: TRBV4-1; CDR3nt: TGCGCCAGCAGCCAAGATGAAGGGACTAATGAAAAACTGTTTTTT; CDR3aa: CASSQDEGTNEKLFF
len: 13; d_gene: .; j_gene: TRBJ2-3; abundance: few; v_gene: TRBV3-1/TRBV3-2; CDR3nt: TGTGCCAGCAGCCCCGTGACCCCAGATACGCAGTATTTT; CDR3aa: CASSPVTPDTQYF
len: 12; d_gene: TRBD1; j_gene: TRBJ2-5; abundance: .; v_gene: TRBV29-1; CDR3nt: TGCAGCGGGGACAGGGACCAAGAGACCCAGTACTTC; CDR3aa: CSGDRDQETQYF
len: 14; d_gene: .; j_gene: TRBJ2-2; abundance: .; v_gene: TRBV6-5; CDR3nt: TGTGCCAGCAGCTCGGGGGAAATCACCGGGGAGCTGTTTTTT; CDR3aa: CASSSGEITGELFF
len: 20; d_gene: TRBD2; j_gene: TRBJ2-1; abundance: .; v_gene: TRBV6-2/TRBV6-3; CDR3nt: TGTGCCAGCAGTTACCGATTACTAGCGGGGGGGCCCAGCTCCTACAATGAGCAGTTCTTC; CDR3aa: CASSYRLLAGGPSSYNEQFF